One sample yielded the 17 T cell receptor beta chains listed below, sequenced in a study of CD8 T cells in Susac syndrome. Reverse transcription of roughly 0.45 to 1 ug RNA used random hexamers. TCRdb independently ran MiXCR on the immunoSEQ multiplex PCR reads; one entry per CDR3 protein. The table shows approximately 120,000 distinct CDR3 sequences, with just over 90% occurring only once. The sample consisted of CD8+ T cells from PBMCs. The receptors stem from a human donor with multiple sclerosis.

The chain carries TRBV28 and TRBJ2-7, with D perhaps matching TRBD1 (5 bases). V gave up 6 bases and J gave up 0 bases, with 12 bases separating them. This CDR3 spans 14 amino acids. Germline lookup yields CDR1 MDHEN and CDR2 SYDVKM. CDR3 residues: CASSQTDVSYEQYF. CDR3 sequence (DNA): TGTGCCAGCAGCCAGACAGACGTCTCCTACGAGCAGTACTTC.

The rearrangement links TRBV27 to TRBJ2-4; D is possibly TRBD1 or TRBD2 (5 bases each). The V gene lost 6 bases and the J gene lost 1 base, with 13 bases spanning the gap. The CDR3 length is 15 residues. The germline gives CDR1 MNHEY, CDR2 SMNVEV (reference sequence). The CDR3 reads CASRGVGKAKNIQYF. The CDR3 DNA is TGTGCCAGCAGGGGGGTAGGGAAGGCCAAAAACATTCAGTACTTC.

The chain uses TRBV2 and TRBJ2-7; 9 nucleotides line up with TRBD1. The germline V gene encodes CDR1 SNHLY and CDR2 FYNNEI. J was trimmed by 5 bases and V by 3 bases; bases with no gene match: 8. The CDR3 totals 15 residues. CDR3 loop: CASSDISQGANEQYF. CDR3 nucleotide sequence: TGTGCCAGCAGTGACATATCACAGGGGGCGAACGAGCAGTACTTC. Based on the CDR3 plus reference TRBV2 and TRBJ2-7, the full variable domain is EPEVTQTPSHQVTQMGQEVILRCVPISNHLYFYWYRQILGQKVEFLVSFYNNEISEKSEIFDDQFSVERPDGSNFTLKIRSTKLEDSAMYFCASSDISQGANEQYFGPGTRLTVT.

V usage is TRBV6-6 and J usage is TRBJ1-4; TRBD1 is a possible D gene (6 bases). The CDR3 extends over 14 amino acids. V lost 4 bases, J lost 8 bases, and 14 bases lay in between. Germline CDR1 and CDR2: MNHNY and SVGAGI (reference sequence). In DNA form, the CDR3 reads TGTGCCAGCAGTTTGAACAGGGACGGAGAAAAACTGTTTTTT. Amino acids: CASSLNRDGEKLFF.

The rearrangement joins TRBV12-3 or TRBV12-4 to TRBJ1-4, with D possibly TRBD1 on 6 matching bases. Trimming took off 2 bases at V and 8 bases at J, with 12 bases between the two ends. This CDR3 is built from 14 residues. CDR3 bases: TGTGCCAGCAGTTTAAGAATAGGGGGAGAAAAACTGTTTTTT. Its translation: CASSLRIGGEKLFF.

V is TRBV20-1 and J is TRBJ1-5; D unclear. V was trimmed by 3 bases and J by 1 base, leaving 10 bases between them. The V gene's germline CDR1 is DFQATT and CDR2 SNEGSKA (reference sequence). This CDR3 contains 14 residues. CDR3 sequence (DNA): TGCAGTGCTAGGGCTATCAGGAGCAATCAGCCCCAGCATTTT. Protein: CSARAIRSNQPQHF.

The V call is TRBV2, the J call TRBJ2-5; 9 nucleotides agree with TRBD1. From germline, CDR1 is SNHLY and CDR2 FYNNEI. This CDR3 region has 15 residues. The J segment lost 5 bases and the V segment lost 3 bases, leaving 7 bases of the junction unmatched. The CDR3 spells CASSDGDRVWETQYF. CDR3 coding DNA: TGTGCCAGCAGTGATGGGGACAGGGTGTGGGAGACCCAGTACTTC. Using reference TRBV2 and TRBJ2-5 for the parts outside the CDR3, the full variable domain is EPEVTQTPSHQVTQMGQEVILRCVPISNHLYFYWYRQILGQKVEFLVSFYNNEISEKSEIFDDQFSVERPDGSNFTLKIRSTKLEDSAMYFCASSDGDRVWETQYFGPGTRLLVL.

This rearrangement joins TRBV12-3 or TRBV12-4 to TRBJ1-4; no clear D gene. Trimming stripped 8 bases from V and 8 bases from J, with 9 bases between. The CDR3 has 11 amino acids. The CDR3 sequence: CASSYGEKLFF. CDR3 in DNA: TGTGCCAGCTCATATGGGGAAAAACTGTTTTTT.

V is TRBV30 and J is TRBJ1-2; D is unresolved. V lost 0 bases and J lost 4, with 9 bases in between. The CDR3 runs 13 residues. Germline CDR1 and CDR2: GTSNPN and SVGIG (reference sequence). The chain's CDR3 is CAWSVRDGYGYTF. DNA of the CDR3: TGTGCCTGGAGTGTAAGGGATGGCTATGGCTACACCTTC.

This rearrangement joins TRBV13 to TRBJ1-4, with TRBD1 identical over 7 bases. The CDR3 length is 14 residues. Trimming at V came to 4 bases and at J to 5 bases, leaving 4 bases not matched to a gene. Germline CDR1 and CDR2: PRHDT and FYEKMQ (reference sequence). The CDR3: CASSSRGRNEKLFF. The DNA of the CDR3 is TGTGCCAGCAGCTCCAGGGGGAGGAATGAAAAACTGTTTTTT.

The chain recombines TRBV7-9 with TRBJ1-2, with D unclear. The germline V and J ends were trimmed by 5 bases and 8 bases, with 12 bases remaining between them. CDR1 and CDR2 (germline): SEHNR, FQNEAQ (reference sequence). The CDR3 is 12 residues long. In DNA form, the CDR3 reads TGTGCCAGCAGCCCCGGCAGAGGAGGCTACACCTTC. This gives the protein CASSPGRGGYTF.

Only one count was recorded for this clonotype. The chain couples TRBV20-1 to TRBJ2-3; D is unresolved. CDR1 and CDR2 (germline): DFQATT, SNEGSKA (reference sequence). V lost 5 bases and J lost 0, with 21 bases in between. The CDR3 is made up of 17 amino acids. The CDR3 loop is CSAAAMFSRISTDTQYF. The CDR3 bases are TGCAGTGCTGCGGCGATGTTTAGCCGGATAAGCACAGATACGCAGTATTTT.

The J gene is TRBJ2-7, the V gene TRBV7-9, with TRBD1 matching 9 bases. The CDR3 sequence is 15 residues long. The germline CDR1 and CDR2 sequences are SEHNR and FQNEAQ (reference sequence). Trimming at V came to 6 bases and at J to 2 bases, leaving 8 bases not matched to a gene. The CDR3 spells CASRAADRGAYEQYF. CDR3 bases: TGTGCCAGCAGAGCCGCCGACAGGGGGGCCTACGAGCAGTACTTC.

The rearrangement links TRBV6-2 or TRBV6-3 to TRBJ2-3, with D hard to call. This CDR3 region has 15 residues. Trimming stripped 2 bases from V and 3 bases from J, with 12 bases between. Germline CDR1 reads MNHEY; CDR2 reads SVGEGT. DNA for the CDR3: TGTGCCAGCAGTTACCCTACTGGGAATACAGATACGCAGTATTTT. It specifies CASSYPTGNTDTQYF.

The rearrangement uses TRBV18 and TRBJ2-6; D remains unclear. In germline, CDR1 is KGHSH, CDR2 LQKENI. The CDR3 runs to 16 residues. V was clipped by 3 bases and J by 4 bases, with 13 bases between them. The CDR3 nucleotides are TGTGCCAGCTCACCCGCGACATCCACCGGGGCCAACGTCCTGACTTTC. It codes for CASSPATSTGANVLTF.

The gene calls are TRBV9 and TRBJ2-6; 7 positions match TRBD2. Per germline, CDR1 SGDLS and CDR2 YYNGEE. The ends lost 2 bases at V and 5 bases at J; junction bases unmatched: 13. CDR3 size: 18 residues. The CDR3 is CASSVGGEGPSRANVLTF. In nucleotides, the CDR3 is TGTGCCAGCAGCGTGGGCGGGGAGGGACCCTCGAGGGCCAACGTCCTGACTTTC.

The CDR3 DNA is TGTGCCAGTAGTACCATTGACAGGCTCGAGAACACTGAAGCTTTCTTT. Translation: CASSTIDRLENTEAFF. This chain connects TRBV19 to TRBJ1-1; tentatively, D is TRBD1 (6 bases). Germline V gene sequence: CDR1 LNHDA, CDR2 SQIVND (reference sequence). The germline V and J ends were trimmed by 4 bases and 1 base, with 16 bases remaining between them. The CDR3 covers 16 residues.